Following are 28 T cell receptor beta chains from one sample sequenced in a study of blood T cell repertoires in COVID-19. Profiling relied on immunoSEQ multiplex PCR, and the TCRdb table lists in-frame clones only, not all of them. Counted here are 250,000 to 300,000 clones, about 88% occurring once; the ten biggest clones make up 3.5% to 4%. Input material: peripheral blood. The source of these receptors is a man aged 18 to 30 with active or convalescent COVID-19.

This clone has just a few counts. The chain uses TRBV6-5 and TRBJ2-2, with D possibly matching TRBD1 (6 bases). The CDR3 covers 14 residues. V was cut by 8 bases and J by 6 bases, with 16 bases left in between. Germline V lookup: CDR1 MNHEY, CDR2 SVGAGI. The CDR3 nucleotides read TGTGCCAGCCAAAAGAACAGGGTTGCCGGGGAGCTGTTTTTT. Translating it yields CASQKNRVAGELFF.

The V and J genes are TRBV12-2 and TRBJ2-1; the table's TRBD2 call for D was not verified on the DNA. TRBV12-2 is listed as a pseudogene. The CDR3 sequence is 19 residues long. The CDR3 reads CASRLGLAGGPASYNEQFF. The CDR3 DNA follows: TGTGCAAGTCGCTTAGGACTAGCGGGAGGGCCCGCCTCCTACAATGAGCAGTTCTTC.

The V gene is TRBV29-1, the J gene TRBJ2-3, with 9 bases that match TRBD2. With 5 bases clipped from V and 0 bases from J, the junction kept 6 bases outside the gene matches. CDR1 and CDR2 (germline): SQVTM, ANQGSEA. The CDR3 is 15 residues long. Written as DNA, the CDR3 is TGCAGCGTTACTAGACTAGCGGAAAGCACAGATACGCAGTATTTT. Its translation: CSVTRLAESTDTQYF.

The chain joins TRBV11-2 to TRBJ2-3; TRBD2 matches at 7 bases. V lost 5 bases to trimming and J lost 1 base; unmatched junction nucleotides: 9. The germline V gene encodes CDR1 SGHAT and CDR2 FQNNGV. The CDR3 spans 16 residues. CDR3 sequence reads: CASSLFGRGGTDTQYF. For the CDR3, the DNA is TGTGCCAGCAGCCTATTTGGACGGGGGGGCACAGATACGCAGTATTTT.

The V call is TRBV19, the J call TRBJ1-5; D remains unclear. V lost 5 bases to trimming and J lost 6 bases, with 11 bases between them. Germline V CDR1 and CDR2: LNHDA, SQIVND (reference sequence). CDR3 size: 13 residues. CDR3 loop: CASSPGAFQPQHF. The CDR3 DNA is TGTGCCAGTAGTCCGGGTGCGTTTCAGCCCCAGCATTTT.

The genes are TRBV9 and TRBJ2-2; TRBD2 aligns across 7 bases. The CDR3 consists of 13 residues. CDR1 SGDLS and CDR2 YYNGEE come from the germline V gene. Unmatched junction bases numbered 2, after V lost 3 bases and J lost 6 bases. CDR3 loop: CASSAGGSGELFF. The CDR3 DNA reads TGTGCCAGCAGCGCGGGGGGTTCCGGGGAGCTGTTTTTT.

This clone was detected only once. J is TRBJ2-7 and V is TRBV5-1, with 7 bases identical to TRBD1. This CDR3 has 15 residues. The V gene end was trimmed by 4 bases and the J gene end by 2 bases; junction bases not matched to a gene: 9. Germline CDR1 is SGHRS and CDR2 is YFSETQ. The CDR3 nucleotides are TGCGCCAGCAGCGGGCGACAGGGAGTCGCCTACGAGCAGTACTTC. Protein sequence: CASSGRQGVAYEQYF.

The rearrangement links TRBV5-1 to TRBJ2-3; 8 bases align to TRBD1. Germline V lookup: CDR1 SGHRS, CDR2 YFSETQ. This CDR3 region has 13 residues. With V trimmed by 7 bases and J by 6 bases, 7 bases remained unmatched. DNA of the CDR3: TGCGCCAGCTGGGACAGGCTCGGGGATACGCAGTATTTT. Translated, it gives CASWDRLGDTQYF.

This clone has ten or more counts. The same CDR3 arises from other DNA sequences in this sample as well. The V and J genes are TRBV29-1 and TRBJ1-3; maybe TRBD1 (6 bases). Germline V gene lookup returns CDR1 SQVTM and CDR2 ANQGSEA. The CDR3 length is 13 residues. The V gene lost 3 bases and the J gene lost 3 bases, with 9 bases spanning the gap. The CDR3 DNA reads TGCAGCGTTGAGGGGGCGCTTGGAAACACCATATATTTT. Protein sequence: CSVEGALGNTIYF.

The V and J genes are TRBV7-8 and TRBJ1-2; no definite D call. V shed 1 base and J shed 4 bases, with 10 bases lying between them. The CDR3 runs to 14 residues. In germline, CDR1 is SGHVS, CDR2 FQNEAQ. CDR3 loop: CASSLDPAGYGYTF. CDR3 DNA: TGTGCCAGCAGCTTAGATCCTGCAGGCTATGGCTACACCTTC. Looking up the rest from reference TRBV7-8 and TRBJ1-2 gives the full variable domain: GAGVSQSPRYKVAKRGQDVALRCDPISGHVSLFWYQQALGQGPEFLTYFQNEAQLDKSGLPSDRFFAERPEGSVSTLKIQRTQQEDSAVYLCASSLDPAGYGYTFGSGTRLTVV.

This chain uses TRBV7-2 with TRBJ2-6; 8 bases map to TRBD1. CDR1 is SGHTA, CDR2 FQGNSA, per germline. There are 17 residues in the CDR3. J was trimmed by 3 bases and V by 5 bases; bases with no gene match: 9. CDR3 coding DNA: TGTGCCAGCAGCCCTACCAGGGGGCTCGGTGGGGCCAACGTCCTGACTTTC. It specifies CASSPTRGLGGANVLTF.

The CDR3 sequence is CASSPRTGGNSPLHF. The CDR3 nucleotides are TGTGCCAGCAGCCCGAGGACAGGGGGAAATTCACCCCTCCACTTT. This chain connects TRBV11-2 to TRBJ1-6; 10 bases agree with TRBD1. CDR1 is SGHAT, CDR2 FQNNGV, per germline. The J segment lost 7 bases and the V segment lost 5 bases, leaving 5 bases of the junction unmatched. This CDR3 contains 15 residues.

This clone was seen only once. V usage is TRBV4-2 and J usage is TRBJ2-1, with 10 bases aligning to TRBD2. Germline CDR1 and CDR2: LGHNA and YNFKEQ. The J segment lost 0 bases and the V segment lost 8 bases, leaving 7 bases of the junction unmatched. This CDR3 comprises 16 residues. CDR3 sequence reads: CASGRASGSSYNEQFF. As DNA, the CDR3 is TGTGCCAGCGGTAGGGCTAGCGGGAGCTCCTACAATGAGCAGTTCTTC.

The genes are TRBV30 and TRBJ2-1, with 8 nucleotides matching TRBD2. CDR1 GTSNPN and CDR2 SVGIG come from the germline V gene (reference sequence). The CDR3 is 18 amino acids. V shed 3 bases and J 3 bases; nucleotides not matched to a gene: 16. In DNA form, the CDR3 reads TGTGCCTGGAGCGCCGGGACTAGTGTTTTGTCTGTCTACAATGAGCAGTTCTTC. Its translation is CAWSAGTSVLSVYNEQFF. The whole variable domain, filled in from reference TRBV30 and TRBJ2-1, reads SQTIHQWPATLVQPVGSPLSLECTVEGTSNPNLYWYRQAAGRGLQLLFYSVGIGQISSEVPQNLSASRPQDRQFILSSKKLLLSDSGFYLCAWSAGTSVLSVYNEQFFGPGTRLTVL.

The chain uses TRBV4-3 and TRBJ1-4; D unclear. V was clipped by 1 base and J by 0 bases, with 12 bases between them. The CDR3 is 17 residues long. Germline CDR1 and CDR2: LGHNA and YSLEER. The CDR3 nucleotides read TGCGCCAGCAGCCAAGGTTTCAGGCTGTCAACTAATGAAAAACTGTTTTTT. Translated, it gives CASSQGFRLSTNEKLFF.

The chain couples TRBV3-1 (or the pseudogene TRBV3-2) to TRBJ2-1, with D possibly matching TRBD2 (6 bases). Germline V gene lookup returns CDR1 LGHDT and CDR2 YNNKEL (reference sequence). V was trimmed by 2 bases and J by 7 bases, leaving 9 bases between them. CDR3 length: 13 residues. DNA of the CDR3: TGTGCCAGCAGCCAATCGGGAGTTAATGAGCAGTTCTTC. Translating gives CASSQSGVNEQFF.

This clone was observed once. The chain uses TRBV24-1 and TRBJ1-2, with a tentative D call TRBD1 (6 bases). The CDR3 is made up of 13 amino acids. Per the germline V gene, CDR1 is KGHDR and CDR2 is SFDVKD. The V and J ends lost 4 bases and 5 bases respectively, with 10 bases between them. CDR3 residues: CATSDQTGYGYTF. CDR3 nucleotides: TGTGCCACCAGTGACCAGACAGGTTATGGCTACACCTTC.

The genes are TRBV19 and TRBJ2-2; a possible D gene is TRBD1 (6 bases). V was cut by 5 bases and J by 3 bases, with 22 bases left in between. The CDR3 contains 18 residues. Germline CDR1 and CDR2: LNHDA and SQIVND (reference sequence). CDR3 sequence reads: CASSGQGGDSAYTGELFF. For the CDR3, the DNA is TGTGCCAGTAGTGGCCAAGGGGGTGATTCGGCGTACACCGGGGAGCTGTTTTTT.

The V and J genes are TRBV14 and TRBJ1-6; no reliable D call. Germline CDR1 SGHDN, CDR2 FVKESK. The V end was cut by 5 bases, the J end by 8 bases, with 10 bases between. The CDR3 loop spans 13 amino acids. The CDR3 reads CASSTRRDSPLHF. CDR3 DNA sequence: TGTGCCAGCAGCACTCGTCGTGATTCACCCCTCCACTTT.

The CDR3 spells CASSLPTSGTTYNEQFF. The CDR3 nucleotides read TGTGCCAGCAGCCTCCCGACTAGCGGGACAACCTACAATGAGCAGTTCTTC. The chain links TRBV12-1 to TRBJ2-1; the table's D call, TRBD2, has no DNA check behind it. TRBV12-1 is classified as a pseudogene. CDR3 length: 17 amino acids.

This clone was seen only a few times. The gene calls are TRBV18 and TRBJ2-7; 9 bases map to TRBD1. The length of the CDR3 is 14 residues. Germline lookup yields CDR1 KGHSH and CDR2 LQKENI. J was trimmed by 2 bases and V by 3 bases; bases with no gene match: 2. The CDR3 sequence is CASSPGTGPYEQYF. As DNA, the CDR3 is TGTGCCAGCTCACCCGGGACAGGGCCCTACGAGCAGTACTTC.

This sequence joins TRBV29-1 and TRBJ2-2, with D uncertain. CDR1 is SQVTM and CDR2 is ANQGSEA in the germline V gene. This CDR3 has 14 residues. Trimming left V 3 bases short and J 0 bases short, with 8 bases between. The DNA for the CDR3 is TGCAGCGTTGAGTTGGGCGCGAACACCGGGGAGCTGTTTTTT. Translated: CSVELGANTGELFF.

This chain links TRBV9 with TRBJ2-3; D ambiguous. This CDR3 has 15 residues. Germline V gene data show CDR1 as SGDLS and CDR2 as YYNGEE. Trimming shortened V by 3 bases and J by 8 bases, and 19 bases separated the two germline ends. The CDR3 coding sequence is TGTGCCAGCAGCGACCCCTATCAATCCGTTACTACGCAGTATTTT. Its protein product is CASSDPYQSVTTQYF. Full variable domain (missing parts from reference TRBV9 and TRBJ2-3): DSGVTQTPKHLITATGQRVTLRCSPRSGDLSVYWYQQSLDQGLQFLIQYYNGEERAKGNILERFSAQQFPDLHSELNLSSLELGDSALYFCASSDPYQSVTTQYFGPGTRLTVL.

The V and J genes are TRBV27 and TRBJ1-1; D call uncertain. Trimming cost V 6 bases and J 10 bases, with 12 bases left between them. CDR3 length: 11 residues. Germline V gene lookup returns CDR1 MNHEY and CDR2 SMNVEV (reference sequence). The CDR3 region is CASSPGVGAFF. The CDR3 nucleotides are TGTGCCAGCAGCCCCGGGGTGGGAGCTTTCTTT.

This rearrangement joins TRBV19 to TRBJ2-2, with a tentative D call TRBD1 (5 bases). CDR1 and CDR2 from the germline V gene are LNHDA and SQIVND (reference sequence). With 5 bases removed from V and 9 bases from J, the gap between germline ends came to 10 bases. The CDR3 runs to 12 residues. The CDR3 loop reads CASSQQERELFF. In nucleotides, the CDR3 is TGTGCCAGTAGTCAACAGGAACGGGAGCTGTTTTTT.

This chain joins TRBV5-1 and TRBJ2-3; maybe TRBD1 (5 bases). The CDR3 is 14 residues long. Germline loops: CDR1 SGHRS, CDR2 YFSETQ. V was cut by 7 bases and J by 4 bases, with 16 bases left in between. CDR3 sequence (DNA): TGCGCCAGCCGAAGCAGGGATGGAGCAGATACGCAGTATTTT. This sequence encodes CASRSRDGADTQYF.

The rearrangement joins TRBV9 to TRBJ2-7; maybe TRBD2 (6 bases). The germline V gene encodes CDR1 SGDLS and CDR2 YYNGEE. Deletions cut 0 bases from V and 3 bases from J, with 10 bases between. The CDR3 is 14 residues long. DNA for the CDR3: TGTGCCAGCAGCGTAGCCGGGGGTTACTACGAGCAGTACTTC. It yields the protein CASSVAGGYYEQYF.

The table lists this clone with a few counts. This rearrangement joins TRBV6-5 to TRBJ2-5; weak D call: TRBD2 (5 bases). This CDR3 has 14 amino acids. CDR1 is MNHEY and CDR2 is SVGAGI in the germline V gene. V was trimmed by 8 bases and J by 3 bases, leaving 16 bases between them. The CDR3 loop reads CASDRGSVEETQYF. The CDR3 nucleotides read TGTGCCAGCGATCGCGGGTCGGTAGAAGAGACCCAGTACTTC.